This T cell receptor beta chain emerged from a study of shared clonotypes between healthy human individuals. CDR3 length equals 10 residues. V lost 5 bases, J lost 10 bases, and 8 bases lay in between. The germline gives CDR1 SNHLY, CDR2 FYNNEI. Spread over ten immunoSEQ deep assay plates, unsorted PBMC DNA underwent sequencing. Sequenced by immunoSEQ multiplex PCR; TCRdb stores in-frame clones only, minus some. Of about 490,000 clones in the sample, less than 80% are singletons; the top ten hold approximately 13%. This TCR came from a middle-aged woman in good health. Some clones in this sample may be carry-over from other donors' samples. Sequenced material: PBMCs. The rearrangement links TRBV2 to TRBJ1-2; D is undetermined. The CDR3 sequence is CASSSRSYTF. CDR3 DNA: TGTGCCAGCAGTTCTCGCTCCTACACCTTC.